These 9 T cell receptor beta chains originate from one sample sequenced in a study of CD8+CD57+ T cells in acquired aplastic anemia (dated by TCRdb to the late 2010s). The data were produced on an Illumina HiSeq 2000. TCR beta VDJ combination and CDR3 sequence profiling used genomic DNA as the template. TCRdb ran its own pipeline on the public reads, namely fastp trimming at Q25 and MiXCR clone calling, and kept in-frame beta chains. Rows with a matching CDR3 protein are joined into one entry that keeps the most common DNA and genes. The table for this sample lists a few hundred thousand distinct CDR3 sequences; about half of them were counted only once. The biggest ten clones account for about 20% of the sample. The patients picked for sequencing were ones in whom flow cytometry had shown an expansion of CD8+CD57+ cells. The sample taken for sequencing was sorted CD4+, CD8+, or CD8+CD57+ T cells (not recorded which) from PBMCs. These receptors came from a human donor with aplastic anemia.

Only one count was recorded for this clonotype. This chain uses TRBV15 with TRBJ2-1; TRBD2 agrees at 8 bases. V was pared by 3 bases and J by 6 bases, with 10 bases of the junction left unmatched. The CDR3 totals 16 residues. The germline CDR1 and CDR2 sequences are LNHNV and YYDKDF (reference sequence). CDR3 in DNA: TGTGCCACCAGCAGGGATCGGGGGGGAACGATCAATGAGCAGTTCTTC. This gives the protein CATSRDRGGTINEQFF.

There are many counts of this clonotype. The chain is built from TRBV20-1 and TRBJ2-3, with TRBD2 matching 11 bases. The germline gives CDR1 DFQATT, CDR2 SNEGSKA (reference sequence). The CDR3 extends over 14 amino acids. The J segment lost 4 bases and the V segment lost 5 bases, leaving 5 bases of the junction unmatched. CDR3: CSALAGGPPDTQYF. CDR3 nucleotide sequence: TGCAGTGCTTTAGCGGGGGGGCCACCAGATACGCAGTATTTT.

The chain carries TRBV15 and TRBJ1-6; D unresolved. Germline CDR1 is LNHNV and CDR2 is YYDKDF (reference sequence). This CDR3 comprises 15 residues. V dropped 0 bases and J dropped 9 bases, with 12 bases sitting between them. The CDR3: CATSRDTGLTSPLHF. The CDR3 DNA reads TGTGCCACCAGCAGAGATACTGGGTTGACTTCACCCCTCCACTTT. Based on the CDR3 plus reference TRBV15 and TRBJ1-6, the full variable domain is DAMVIQNPRYQVTQFGKPVTLSCSQTLNHNVMYWYQQKSSQAPKLLFHYYDKDFNNEADTPDNFQSRRPNTSFCFLDIRSPGLGDTAMYLCATSRDTGLTSPLHFGNGTRLTVT.

This clonotype was recorded many times. The rearrangement joins TRBV24-1 to TRBJ1-2; tentative D call: TRBD1 (6 bases). This CDR3 comprises 16 residues. V lost 3 bases and J 4 bases, leaving 17 bases between the germline ends. Per the germline V gene, CDR1 is KGHDR and CDR2 is SFDVKD. CDR3 coding DNA: TGTGCCACCAGTGATCATCGGGACAAGGCTTTCTATGGCTACACCTTC. It codes for CATSDHRDKAFYGYTF.

The V and J genes are TRBV20-1 and TRBJ1-1, with D tentatively TRBD1 (6 bases). Per germline, CDR1 DFQATT and CDR2 SNEGSKA (reference sequence). V shed 0 bases and J shed 3 bases, with 8 bases lying between them. This CDR3 is 13 amino acids long. Here the CDR3 DNA reads TGCAGTGCTAGAGAACAGGGTGACACTGAAGCTTTCTTT. This translates into CSAREQGDTEAFF.

This clonotype appeared many times. The chain joins TRBV5-1 to TRBJ1-4; maybe TRBD1 (5 bases). The CDR3 contains 16 residues. Germline V gives CDR1 SGHRS, CDR2 YFSETQ. V shed 5 bases and J shed 0 bases, with 14 bases lying between them. The CDR3 sequence: CASSDGGGATNEKLFF. As DNA, the CDR3 is TGCGCCAGCAGTGATGGCGGGGGTGCAACTAATGAAAAACTGTTTTTT.

A word on this clonotype: Just one base apart from a much larger clone, this may be a read error. The chain is built from TRBV20-1 and TRBJ1-1, with D possibly TRBD1 on 6 matching bases. This CDR3 is 12 amino acids long. Germline loops: CDR1 DFQATT, CDR2 SNEGSKA (reference sequence). The CDR3 reads CRGAGGNTKAFF. DNA for the CDR3: TGCCGGGGGGCCGGGGGAAACACTAAAGCTTTCTTT.

This chain links TRBV2 with TRBJ1-1; 7 positions agree with TRBD1. The CDR3 spans 13 residues. The junction had 9 bases not matched to a gene; V was cut back by 7 bases and J by 7 bases. The V gene's germline CDR1 is SNHLY and CDR2 FYNNEI. CDR3 region: CASTQRGDSEAFF. The CDR3 coding sequence is TGTGCCAGCACTCAAAGGGGGGACAGTGAAGCTTTCTTT.

The rearrangement joins TRBV7-9 to TRBJ2-5; perhaps D is TRBD1 or TRBD2 (5 bases each). Trimming removed 2 bases from V and 10 bases from J, with 20 bases in between. The CDR3 contains 15 residues. The V gene's germline CDR1 is SEHNR and CDR2 FQNEAQ (reference sequence). The CDR3 loop reads CASSLYERGFGVQYF. The CDR3 DNA reads as TGTGCCAGCAGCTTATACGAGAGGGGTTTTGGTGTCCAGTACTTC.